Reported below is one T cell receptor beta chain. This entry comes from a study of shared clonotypes between healthy human individuals. Sequencing used immunoSEQ multiplex PCR; TCRdb keeps in-frame clones, though not all of them. The sample has around 2.3 million clones, nearly 97% seen once; the top ten hold approximately 0.13%. Germline loops: CDR1 SGHRS, CDR2 YFSETQ. With 4 bases clipped from V and 0 bases from J, the junction kept 10 bases outside the gene matches. This CDR3 has 16 amino acids. This rearrangement joins TRBV5-1 to TRBJ2-7; 7 bases match TRBD1. Sequencing was performed on naive CD4+ T cells sorted from blood. Sample subset: CD45RA+ positively selected. This receptor was taken from a man in his late teens or twenties in good health. The CDR3 nucleotides read TGCGCCAGCAGCCTAAAAACAGGGGCCCCCTCCTACGAGCAGTACTTC. Its protein product is CASSLKTGAPSYEQYF.